The clone carrying this T cell receptor (beta chain) was picked up a small number of times. TCRdb recomputed clones from the PCR reads via MiXCR. The data show almost 35,000 clones, less than 40% seen once. No patient had received any treatment before thyroid surgery. The sample comes from a study of metastatic and nonmetastatic thyroid tumors. The V end lost 0 bases, the J end lost 0 bases, and 13 bases lay between the germline ends. The CDR3 length is 16 residues. The germline V gene has CDR1 GTSNPN and CDR2 SVGIG (reference sequence). This sequence originates from a female donor with papillary thyroid cancer or a benign thyroid nodule (not recorded which). Some clones in this sample may be carry-over from other donors' samples. The rearrangement links TRBV30 to TRBJ2-3; D not certain. The sequenced sample was tumor tissue. The CDR3 DNA reads as TGTGCCTGGAGTGTAAGGCGGCAGACTAGCACAGATACGCAGTATTTT. This encodes CAWSVRRQTSTDTQYF. Looking up the rest from reference TRBV30 and TRBJ2-3 gives the full variable domain: SQTIHQWPATLVQPVGSPLSLECTVEGTSNPNLYWYRQAAGRGLQLLFYSVGIGQISSEVPQNLSASRPQDRQFILSSKKLLLSDSGFYLCAWSVRRQTSTDTQYFGPGTRLTVL.